Listed below are T cell receptor beta chains from one sample, sequenced in a study of shared clonotypes between healthy human individuals. This table comes from immunoSEQ multiplex PCR, and its TCRdb copy is limited to in-frame clones, with some not included. This sample has fewer than 650,000 clones, with about 79% found just once. Material: PBMCs. The receptor source for this set is a woman aged 40-49 years in good health. Some clones in this sample may be carry-over from other donors' samples. Each CDR3 is given with its conserved first and last residue. Each record gives: D gene, J gene, clone size, V gene, CDR3 DNA, CDR3 protein. D genes are given only for firm matches. Where a row states a size, it is once, few, many or the class of an expanded clone; other rows omit it.

D gene: .; J gene: TRBJ1-1; clone size: .; V gene: TRBV29-1; CDR3 DNA: TGCAGAGCGTTCGGGCAGGGAGTCACTGAAGCTTTCTTT; CDR3 protein: CRAFGQGVTEAFF
D gene: .; J gene: TRBJ2-7; clone size: .; V gene: TRBV2; CDR3 DNA: TGTGCCACCAGGGGGGGGGATGAGCAGTACTTC; CDR3 protein: CATRGGDEQYF
D gene: .; J gene: TRBJ1-5; clone size: .; V gene: TRBV7-9; CDR3 DNA: TGTGCCAGCAGCTTCGGGGAGGGGGTAGGTCAGCCCCAGCATTTT; CDR3 protein: CASSFGEGVGQPQHF
D gene: .; J gene: TRBJ2-3; clone size: .; V gene: TRBV5-8; CDR3 DNA: TGTGCCAGCAACAATCAAAGAAAAGGGCATACGCAGTATTTT; CDR3 protein: CASNNQRKGHTQYF
D gene: TRBD2; J gene: TRBJ2-5; clone size: .; V gene: TRBV5-5; CDR3 DNA: TGTGCCAGCAGCTCGCCGGGACTATTAGGGAAGACCCAGTACTTC; CDR3 protein: CASSSPGLLGKTQYF
D gene: .; J gene: TRBJ2-3; clone size: .; V gene: TRBV4-3; CDR3 DNA: TGCGCCAGCAGCCAAGAGCGGGCCTACACAGATACGCAGTATTTT; CDR3 protein: CASSQERAYTDTQYF
D gene: .; J gene: TRBJ2-3; clone size: .; V gene: TRBV20-1; CDR3 DNA: TGCAGTGCAGCGAGCACAGATACGCAGTATTTT; CDR3 protein: CSAASTDTQYF
D gene: .; J gene: TRBJ2-2; clone size: .; V gene: TRBV30; CDR3 DNA: TGTGCCTGGAGCGGCAACACCGGGGAGCTGTTTTTT; CDR3 protein: CAWSGNTGELFF
D gene: .; J gene: TRBJ2-2; clone size: .; V gene: TRBV6-5; CDR3 DNA: TGTGCCAGCAGTTACGTCCCCAGCACCGGGGAGCTGTTTTTT; CDR3 protein: CASSYVPSTGELFF
D gene: TRBD2; J gene: TRBJ2-7; clone size: .; V gene: TRBV7-6; CDR3 DNA: TGTGCCAGCAGCTTAGGAGGCGGGAGCGGGTCCGAGCAGTACTTC; CDR3 protein: CASSLGGGSGSEQYF
D gene: .; J gene: TRBJ1-4; clone size: .; V gene: TRBV5-4; CDR3 DNA: TGTGCCAGCAGGTGGATGGACAGCCCTAATGAAAAACTGTTTTTT; CDR3 protein: CASRWMDSPNEKLFF
D gene: TRBD2; J gene: TRBJ2-3; clone size: .; V gene: TRBV7-2; CDR3 DNA: TGTGCCAGCAGGCATACCGGGACTACTAGCACAGATACGCAGTATTTT; CDR3 protein: CASRHTGTTSTDTQYF
D gene: TRBD2; J gene: TRBJ2-3; clone size: .; V gene: TRBV5-1; CDR3 DNA: TGCGCCAGCACCGCTAGCGGGAGGATGAGGGGCACAGATACGCAGTATTTT; CDR3 protein: CASTASGRMRGTDTQYF
D gene: .; J gene: TRBJ1-1; clone size: .; V gene: TRBV5-8; CDR3 DNA: TGTGCCAGCAGCTTGGCAATTCGCGCTGAAGCTTTCTTT; CDR3 protein: CASSLAIRAEAFF
D gene: .; J gene: TRBJ1-4; clone size: few; V gene: TRBV5-1; CDR3 DNA: TGCGCCAGCAGCTTCCAGAATAATGAAAAACTGTTTTTT; CDR3 protein: CASSFQNNEKLFF
D gene: TRBD2; J gene: TRBJ2-3; clone size: .; V gene: TRBV9; CDR3 DNA: TGTGCCAGCAGCGTTAGCGGGAGTCGAGGAGATACGCAGTATTTT; CDR3 protein: CASSVSGSRGDTQYF
D gene: TRBD1; J gene: TRBJ1-2; clone size: .; V gene: TRBV29-1; CDR3 DNA: TGCAGCGTGGGGGACAGGGTCTATGGCTACACCTTC; CDR3 protein: CSVGDRVYGYTF
D gene: .; J gene: TRBJ1-1; clone size: .; V gene: TRBV7-3; CDR3 DNA: TGTGCCAGCAGCCTTGTTGGGGGAAACACTGAAGCTTTCTTT; CDR3 protein: CASSLVGGNTEAFF
D gene: .; J gene: TRBJ2-7; clone size: many; V gene: TRBV6-6; CDR3 DNA: TGTGCCAGCAGCCGGGACGGCTACGAGCAGTACTTC; CDR3 protein: CASSRDGYEQYF
D gene: TRBD1; J gene: TRBJ1-2; clone size: .; V gene: TRBV27; CDR3 DNA: TGTGCCAGCAGCCCCGGGACAGGCCGCCGCTACACCTTC; CDR3 protein: CASSPGTGRRYTF
D gene: .; J gene: TRBJ2-2; clone size: .; V gene: TRBV4-3; CDR3 DNA: TGCGCCAGCAGCACTAGCACCAGCGGACAGAACACCGGGGAGCTGTTTTTT; CDR3 protein: CASSTSTSGQNTGELFF
D gene: .; J gene: TRBJ1-4; clone size: .; V gene: TRBV9; CDR3 DNA: TGTGCCAGCAGCCCTAACGGGGAAAAACTGTTTTTT; CDR3 protein: CASSPNGEKLFF